These 14 T cell receptor beta chains were sequenced from one sample in a study of human T cells and chemical hapten exposure. This sample's time point: healthy volunteer bleed at 2 weeks. The starting material, unfractionated whole blood, was used for total RNA extraction. One entry per CDR3 protein results from TCRdb running MiXCR on the RACE reads. This table has under 95,000 distinct CDR3 sequences, over 8% appearing once. The material sequenced was whole blood. Receptor source: a female donor in good health. Some clones in this sample may be carry-over from other donors' samples.

In this sample, this clonotype turned up a few times. The V gene is TRBV20-1, the J gene TRBJ2-7, with 8 positions matching TRBD2. In germline, CDR1 is DFQATT, CDR2 SNEGSKA (reference sequence). This CDR3 region has 15 residues. V gave up 0 bases and J gave up 4 bases; unmatched junction bases: 8. The CDR3 loop is CSARDSGVRDYEQYF. The CDR3 nucleotides are TGCAGTGCTAGAGATAGCGGGGTCAGGGATTACGAGCAGTACTTC.

This chain uses TRBV2 with TRBJ2-1; D assignment may be TRBD1 or TRBD2 (5 bases each). V was pared by 0 bases and J by 13 bases, with 16 bases between. The CDR3 is 14 amino acids. CDR1 and CDR2 (germline): SNHLY, FYNNEI. The CDR3: CASSEAPGGILQFF. The DNA for the CDR3 is TGTGCCAGCAGTGAAGCGCCTGGGGGTATTTTACAGTTCTTC.

This clonotype was found a few times. The chain has TRBV7-2 and TRBJ2-7; 11 nucleotides align to TRBD1. There are 13 residues in the CDR3. V was clipped by 6 bases and J by 5 bases; unmatched bases: 3. CDR1 SGHTA and CDR2 FQGNSA come from the germline V gene. The CDR3 DNA reads as TGTGCCAGCAGAGGACAGGGGGCAGACGAGCAGTACTTC. Its protein product is CASRGQGADEQYF.

V and J are TRBV21-1 and TRBJ2-7; no DNA check was done on the table's D call, TRBD2. TRBV21-1 is a pseudogene locus. This CDR3 spans 15 amino acids. The chain's CDR3 is CASSNSGALSYEQYF. The CDR3 nucleotides read TGTGCCAGCAGCAACTCGGGAGCCCTCTCCTACGAGCAGTACTTC.

V is TRBV7-9 and J is TRBJ2-3; D gene unclear. The CDR3 runs 13 residues. V was clipped by 1 base and J by 8 bases, with 10 bases between them. Germline lookup yields CDR1 SEHNR and CDR2 FQNEAQ (reference sequence). DNA of the CDR3: TGTGCCAGCAGCTTAGAGGCCACTCGTACGCAGTATTTT. Its translation is CASSLEATRTQYF.

This clonotype showed up many times. The chain links TRBV4-2 to TRBJ1-2; weak D call: TRBD1 (5 bases). The V end lost 0 bases, the J end lost 8 bases, and 13 bases lay between the germline ends. The CDR3 is 14 amino acids. The germline gives CDR1 LGHNA, CDR2 YNFKEQ. The CDR3 DNA is TGTGCCAGCAGCCAAGATTTCGGCGGGACGGGCTACACCTTC. Its translation: CASSQDFGGTGYTF.

This clonotype has a count of ten or more. The CDR3: CASSLVGAGTSYNEQFF. DNA of the CDR3: TGTGCCAGCAGCTTAGTCGGGGCGGGGACGTCCTACAATGAGCAGTTCTTC. The V and J genes are TRBV7-2 and TRBJ2-1; a possible D gene is TRBD2 (6 bases). There are 17 residues in the CDR3. Germline assignment: CDR1 SGHTA and CDR2 FQGNSA. Trimming stripped 1 base from V and 1 base from J, with 14 bases between.

This clonotype was counted between two and nine times. The chain couples TRBV2 to TRBJ2-3; 7 positions agree with TRBD1. The V gene's germline CDR1 is SNHLY and CDR2 FYNNEI. With V trimmed by 9 bases and J by 4 bases, 7 bases remained unmatched. The CDR3 length is 13 residues. The CDR3 DNA sequence: TGTGCCAGTTACACAGGGGTCGCAGATACGCAGTATTTT. Amino acids: CASYTGVADTQYF.

This clonotype was picked up many times. This rearrangement joins TRBV28 to TRBJ2-4; 8 bases match TRBD1. The CDR3 length is 15 residues. Germline CDR1 reads MDHEN; CDR2 reads SYDVKM. With 11 bases clipped from V and 1 base from J, the junction kept 10 bases outside the gene matches. The CDR3 nucleotides read TGTGCCCACCGACAGGGGCCATCGGCCAAAAACATTCAGTACTTC. Translation gives CAHRQGPSAKNIQYF.

The chain links TRBV20-1 to TRBJ2-3; D is unclear. The CDR3 extends over 12 amino acids. Per germline, CDR1 DFQATT and CDR2 SNEGSKA (reference sequence). Trimming left V 4 bases short and J 2 bases short, with 7 bases between. CDR3 sequence (DNA): TGCAGTGCTACGAGTCCCACAGATACGCAGTATTTT. It codes for CSATSPTDTQYF.

This clonotype has more than one count but fewer than ten. The chain carries TRBV5-5 and TRBJ2-5; 7 bases fit TRBD2. Germline values: CDR1 SGHKS, CDR2 YYEKEE (reference sequence). The CDR3 runs 14 residues. V was clipped by 4 bases and J by 1 base; unmatched bases: 4. CDR3 residues: CASSRGSLQETQYF. The DNA of the CDR3 is TGTGCCAGCAGCCGCGGGAGTCTCCAAGAGACCCAGTACTTC.

This clonotype was detected many times. The chain uses TRBV7-9 and TRBJ1-5; D is unresolved. CDR3 length: 13 amino acids. V gave up 0 bases and J gave up 6 bases, with 6 bases separating them. The germline gives CDR1 SEHNR, CDR2 FQNEAQ (reference sequence). The CDR3 loop is CASSLALGQPQHF. Written as DNA, the CDR3 is TGTGCCAGCAGCTTAGCGTTGGGTCAGCCCCAGCATTTT.

This clonotype was recorded many times. V is TRBV6-2 or TRBV6-3 and J is TRBJ2-7, with 7 bases matching TRBD2. V dropped 0 bases and J dropped 2; count of bases not matched to a gene: 4. Germline assignment: CDR1 MNHEY and CDR2 SVGEGT. The CDR3 consists of 15 residues. This chain's CDR3 is CASSYSGLGAYEQYF. The DNA for the CDR3 is TGTGCCAGCAGTTACTCCGGACTAGGTGCCTACGAGCAGTACTTC.

This clonotype has only a few counts. J is TRBJ2-3 and V is TRBV27, with a tentative D call TRBD2 (6 bases). The ends were cut back, 5 bases at V and 1 base at J, with 16 bases in the middle. There are 16 residues in the CDR3. Looked up from germline, CDR1 is MNHEY and CDR2 is SMNVEV (reference sequence). The CDR3 coding sequence is TGTGCCAGCAGTCCGGGCGGGGCGAGGGGCACAGATACGCAGTATTTT. Translated: CASSPGGARGTDTQYF.